The rows below give T cell receptor beta chains drawn from one sample of a study of Ad26.COV2.S vaccination and SARS-CoV-2 variants. The data were produced by immunoSEQ multiplex PCR, yet TCRdb's version contains in-frame clones alone and is incomplete. Counted here are a few hundred thousand clones, about 83% occurring once; the ten biggest clones make up roughly 7.4%. Sequenced material: peripheral blood, taken in a trial of Ad26.COV2.S vaccine versus placebo. Source of these receptors: a person between 18 and 59 years old who received the Ad26.COV2.S COVID-19 vaccine or a placebo. CDR3s leave out the opening cysteine and the closing phenylalanine or tryptophan. D genes are given only for firm matches.

j_call d_call v_call cdr3_aa
TRBJ1-6 TRBD1 TRBV3-1/TRBV3-2 ASSLRQGSNSPLH
TRBJ2-3 NA TRBV20-1 SEGSTDTQY
TRBJ1-4 NA TRBV9 ASSVTPREKLF
TRBJ2-3 NA TRBV7-6 ASSIQGRTDTQY
TRBJ2-2 NA TRBV11-2 ASGLRPGGTGELF
TRBJ2-1 NA TRBV11-3 ASSSGATRERGEQF
TRBJ2-7 NA TRBV2 ASRGDGLEQY
TRBJ2-6 NA TRBV23-1 ASSQRGASGANVLT
TRBJ1-1 NA TRBV5-8 ASSPGQNTEAF
TRBJ2-7 NA TRBV28 ASNSYREQY